These T cell receptor beta chains were read from a single sample in a study of cytomegalovirus exposure and HLA in healthy donors. Here immunoSEQ multiplex PCR was the method, and the copy in TCRdb shows in-frame clones only, minus some. Of roughly 200,000 clones detected, roughly 87% appear once; the ten largest clones hold about 0.5%. Material for sequencing was PBMCs. Receptors were obtained from a woman in her fifties or sixties in good health and CMV-seronegative. CDR3s leave out the opening cysteine and the closing phenylalanine or tryptophan. The order of the fields is J gene, V gene, CDR3 protein.

>TRBJ1-2|TRBV4-1
ASRPTGTDNYGYT
>TRBJ2-5|TRBV7-2
ASSSGLAGAQETQY
>TRBJ2-2|TRBV18
ASSPTTANTGELF
>TRBJ1-1|TRBV5-1
ASSSDLTEAF
>TRBJ1-3|TRBV9
ASNPGGSSDTIY
>TRBJ2-7|TRBV15
ATSPEPGQLYEQY
>TRBJ1-1|TRBV4-3
ASTQGGGNTEAF
>TRBJ2-7|TRBV7-9
ASSLGEVEQY
>TRBJ2-7|TRBV28
ASSLLPRRQVPEQY
>TRBJ2-3|TRBV19
ASSIRKGQGLDTQY
>TRBJ1-2|TRBV28
ASSPTFPTGANGYT
>TRBJ1-6|TRBV27
ASRVRQSSYNSPLH
>TRBJ1-2|TRBV19
ASSLRQGDYGYT
>TRBJ2-2|TRBV7-6
ASSSSAGTGVTGELF
>TRBJ2-5|TRBV4-1
ASSQDIGRGRETQY
>TRBJ1-2|TRBV28
ASSSTGPNYGYT
>TRBJ1-2|TRBV14
ASSQELLSARGNYGYT
>TRBJ1-2|TRBV19
ASSNPDRANYGYT
>TRBJ2-3|TRBV28
ASTTLRQAGVVTDTQY
>TRBJ1-5|TRBV9
ASSLTGNQPQH
>TRBJ2-3|TRBV28
ASSLPGGDTQY
>TRBJ1-2|TRBV15
ATSRDGSGGYT
>TRBJ2-7|TRBV10-3
AISESLTSAHEQY
>TRBJ2-6|TRBV10-2
ASSPGEGVSGANVLT
>TRBJ1-1|TRBV5-4
ASSLGAGSDTEAF
>TRBJ2-1|TRBV5-4
ASSPGESGKL
>TRBJ2-7|TRBV5-6
ASSLSGGGRPYEQY
>TRBJ1-1|TRBV18
ASSPPGGARTEAF
>TRBJ1-1|TRBV5-8
ASSYPRANTEAF
>TRBJ2-1|TRBV18
ASSSSGPYNEQF
>TRBJ2-5|TRBV7-9
ASSPWTGQETQY
>TRBJ1-1|TRBV5-4
ASSQERGRHTEAF
>TRBJ2-7|TRBV28
ASRPRGGGSYEQY